These 32 T cell receptor beta chains originate from one sample sequenced in a study of blood T cell repertoires in COVID-19. Profiling relied on immunoSEQ multiplex PCR, and the TCRdb table lists in-frame clones only, not all of them. The sample carries some 100,000 clones, about 89% recorded once. The sequencing sample was made of peripheral blood. These receptors were taken from a human donor with acute or convalescent COVID-19. The donor label of this sample is uncertain.

This sequence joins TRBV9 and TRBJ2-3, with TRBD2 identical over 12 bases. The CDR3 extends over 17 amino acids. Germline-derived CDR1 and CDR2 are SGDLS and YYNGEE. J gave up 4 bases and V 4 bases, and 10 bases lay outside the gene matches. The CDR3 is CASSTKGLAGIADTQYF. The CDR3 nucleotides are TGTGCCAGCAGCACCAAAGGACTAGCGGGAATCGCAGATACGCAGTATTTT.

The genes are TRBV7-9 and TRBJ2-7, with 10 bases matching TRBD2. The CDR3 totals 14 residues. V shed 6 bases and J 6 bases; nucleotides not matched to a gene: 8. Germline-derived CDR1 and CDR2 are SEHNR and FQNEAQ (reference sequence). CDR3 in DNA: TGTGCCAGCAGTCCTAGCGGGAGTTTCGGCGAGCAGTACTTC. It is translated as CASSPSGSFGEQYF.

V is TRBV10-3 and J is TRBJ2-1; TRBD2 matches at 16 bases. V gave up 6 bases and J gave up 7 bases; unmatched junction bases: 6. Per the germline V gene, CDR1 is ENHRY and CDR2 is SYGVKD. This CDR3 region has 16 residues. The CDR3 DNA is TGTGCCATCAGACCGGGACTAGCGGGAGGGCCTAATGAGCAGTTCTTC. Protein sequence: CAIRPGLAGGPNEQFF.

The CDR3 bases are TGTGCCAGCAGCTTAGCAACAGGGTTGGGCATTCAGTACTTC. It codes for CASSLATGLGIQYF. The rearrangement links TRBV7-2 to TRBJ2-4; D perhaps matches TRBD1 (6 bases). The V end was cut by 0 bases, the J end by 9 bases, with 12 bases between. Germline V gives CDR1 SGHTA, CDR2 FQGNSA. This CDR3 is built from 14 residues.

The gene calls are TRBV19 and TRBJ1-1; tentative D call: TRBD1 (5 bases). This CDR3 contains 15 residues. CDR1 is LNHDA, CDR2 SQIVND, per germline (reference sequence). The germline V and J ends were trimmed by 3 bases and 0 bases, with 11 bases remaining between them. CDR3 DNA: TGTGCCAGTAGTATTCGTGACAGCTTGAACACTGAAGCTTTCTTT. This gives the protein CASSIRDSLNTEAFF.

The chain has TRBV10-3 and TRBJ1-1; possibly TRBD1 for D (6 bases). The V gene lost 9 bases and the J gene lost 4 bases, with 18 bases spanning the gap. The CDR3 extends over 14 amino acids. The germline V gene encodes CDR1 ENHRY and CDR2 SYGVKD. The CDR3 reads CAIRPGGGPTEAFF. The CDR3 DNA reads as TGTGCCATACGACCCGGGGGGGGGCCCACTGAAGCTTTCTTT.

The chain joins TRBV3-1 (or the pseudogene TRBV3-2) to TRBJ1-2; TRBD1 might be the D (6 bases). The CDR3 runs 15 residues. Looked up from germline, CDR1 is LGHDT and CDR2 is YNNKEL (reference sequence). V gave up 7 bases and J gave up 2 bases, with 17 bases separating them. The CDR3 loop is CASTESETGNYGYTF. The CDR3, as DNA: TGTGCCAGCACCGAGTCCGAGACAGGCAACTATGGCTACACCTTC.

The J gene is TRBJ2-5, the V gene TRBV28; perhaps TRBD2 as D (5 bases). Germline V gene sequence: CDR1 MDHEN, CDR2 SYDVKM. This CDR3 comprises 12 residues. Trimming shortened V by 8 bases and J by 3 bases, and 10 bases separated the two germline ends. The CDR3 loop reads CASEGVEETQYF. The CDR3 nucleotides are TGTGCCAGCGAGGGAGTAGAAGAGACCCAGTACTTC.

The chain employs TRBV6-1 and TRBJ1-2, with 10 bases identical to TRBD1. The CDR3 contains 17 residues. Trimming took 0 bases from V and 7 from J; bases not matched to a gene: 11. The germline gives CDR1 MNHNS, CDR2 SASEGT. This CDR3 is CASSEALPGQGDFGYTF. CDR3 sequence (DNA): TGTGCCAGCAGTGAAGCGCTACCCGGACAGGGGGATTTTGGCTACACCTTC.

The J gene is TRBJ1-3, the V gene TRBV7-6; D perhaps matches TRBD1 (6 bases). The CDR3 spans 15 residues. Germline-derived CDR1 and CDR2 are SGHVS and FNYEAQ. With 6 bases removed from V and 0 bases from J, the gap between germline ends came to 12 bases. DNA for the CDR3: TGTGCCAGCAGGGAAGGGGGAATCTCTGGAAACACCATATATTTT. The encoded protein is CASREGGISGNTIYF. Full variable domain (outside the CDR3, taken from reference TRBV7-6 and TRBJ1-3): GAGVSQSPRYKVTKRGQDVALRCDPISGHVSLYWYRQALGQGPEFLTYFNYEAQQDKSGLPNDRFSAERPEGSISTLTIQRTEQRDSAMYRCASREGGISGNTIYFGEGSWLTVV.

The chain carries TRBV28 and TRBJ1-6; TRBD1 is a possible D gene (5 bases). Germline CDR1 reads MDHEN; CDR2 reads SYDVKM. The V end lost 8 bases, the J end lost 0 bases, and 11 bases lay between the germline ends. The CDR3 covers 15 residues. In nucleotides, the CDR3 is TGTGCCAGCGGGGGGTCAAGCTCCTATAATTCACCCCTCCACTTT. Encoded protein: CASGGSSSYNSPLHF.

This sequence joins TRBV3-1 (or the pseudogene TRBV3-2) and TRBJ2-1; 10 positions match TRBD2. CDR3 size: 19 residues. The germline V gene encodes CDR1 LGHDT and CDR2 YNNKEL (reference sequence). J gave up 2 bases and V 0 bases, and 10 bases lay outside the gene matches. As DNA, the CDR3 is TGTGCCAGCAGCCAAGATTTCTTGGGTAGCGGGGGGACCTACAATGAGCAGTTCTTC. This codes for CASSQDFLGSGGTYNEQFF.

The chain combines TRBV11-2 with TRBJ1-5; no definite D call. Germline V gene lookup returns CDR1 SGHAT and CDR2 FQNNGV. The CDR3 consists of 13 residues. V lost 0 bases, J lost 9 bases, and 9 bases lay in between. The CDR3 protein is CASSLDGSLPQHF. CDR3 sequence (DNA): TGTGCCAGCAGCTTAGACGGGTCGCTGCCCCAGCATTTT.

The chain is built from TRBV4-2 and TRBJ2-1, with TRBD1 identical over 7 bases. V trimming: 1 base; J trimming: 2 bases; junction bases outside the gene matches: 5. Germline lookup yields CDR1 LGHNA and CDR2 YNFKEQ. The CDR3 has 16 amino acids. The CDR3 bases are TGTGCCAGCAGCCAAGCACAGGGGAACCCCTACAATGAGCAGTTCTTC. Encoded protein: CASSQAQGNPYNEQFF.

The chain uses TRBV4-3 and TRBJ2-7, with 12 bases lining up with TRBD2. The CDR3 is made up of 16 amino acids. V trimming: 0 bases; J trimming: 3 bases; junction bases outside the gene matches: 3. Germline V gene lookup returns CDR1 LGHNA and CDR2 YSLEER. The CDR3 DNA reads TGCGCCAGCAGCCAAGATTTGACTAGCGGGGGCTACGAGCAGTACTTC. Protein: CASSQDLTSGGYEQYF.

The chain recombines TRBV3-1 (or the pseudogene TRBV3-2) with TRBJ2-5, with D tentatively TRBD1 (5 bases). Trimming pared 1 base from V and 5 bases from J, leaving 8 bases between. Germline loops: CDR1 LGHDT, CDR2 YNNKEL (reference sequence). This CDR3 is 13 amino acids long. CDR3 in amino acids: CASSQGRAETQYF. The CDR3 coding sequence is TGTGCCAGCAGCCAAGGCAGGGCGGAGACCCAGTACTTC.

J is TRBJ1-6 and V is TRBV19; no clear D. The CDR3 is 14 amino acids. CDR1 and CDR2 from the germline V gene are LNHDA and SQIVND (reference sequence). The V end was cut by 5 bases, the J end by 4 bases, with 9 bases between. The CDR3 loop is CASSAARYNSPLHF. The CDR3 bases are TGTGCCAGTAGTGCCGCCAGGTATAATTCACCCCTCCACTTT.

The chain uses TRBV6-5 and TRBJ1-1; tentatively, D is TRBD1 (6 bases). V shed 6 bases and J shed 0 bases, with 8 bases lying between them. This CDR3 contains 13 residues. Per germline, CDR1 MNHEY and CDR2 SVGAGI. The CDR3 spells CASRGQLNTEAFF. DNA for the CDR3: TGTGCCAGCAGGGGACAATTGAACACTGAAGCTTTCTTT.

The V call is TRBV21-1, the J call TRBJ1-1; TRBD1 reflects the table's D call only, with no check against the DNA. TRBV21-1 is a pseudogene. The CDR3 runs 14 residues. CDR3 region: CASSKDTGNTEAFF. CDR3 bases: TGTGCCAGCAGCAAAGACACAGGGAACACTGAAGCTTTCTTT.

A single count supports this clone. The chain combines TRBV6-5 with TRBJ1-1; D may be TRBD1 (5 bases). This CDR3 has 14 residues. Between the trimmed V and J ends, which lost 0 bases and 1 base, there was a span of 6 bases. The V gene's germline CDR1 is MNHEY and CDR2 SVGAGI. CDR3 bases: TGTGCCAGCAGTTACTCACAGGCGAACACTGAAGCTTTCTTT. It specifies CASSYSQANTEAFF.

The CDR3 DNA sequence: TGTGCCAGCAGTTGGGGCAGGAAGGGAACTGAAGCTTTCTTT. This translates into CASSWGRKGTEAFF. V gene TRBV27 combines with J gene TRBJ1-1; the D gene is possibly TRBD1 (5 bases). Germline V lookup: CDR1 MNHEY, CDR2 SMNVEV (reference sequence). The CDR3 loop spans 14 amino acids. V lost 4 bases to trimming and J lost 5 bases, with 14 bases between them.

The J gene is TRBJ2-1, the V gene TRBV4-1; 9 bases align to TRBD1. Unmatched junction bases numbered 12, after V lost 4 bases and J lost 5 bases. CDR1 and CDR2 (germline): MGHRA, YSYEKL. The length of the CDR3 is 17 residues. CDR3 protein: CASSPILQGAGHNEQFF. As DNA, the CDR3 is TGCGCCAGCAGCCCGATACTACAGGGGGCCGGACACAATGAGCAGTTCTTC.

The rearrangement uses TRBV19 and TRBJ1-1; no firm D call. Trimming pared 3 bases from V and 3 bases from J, leaving 11 bases between. The germline V gene has CDR1 LNHDA and CDR2 SQIVND (reference sequence). The CDR3 covers 14 residues. Here the CDR3 reads CASSMSGLDTEAFF. CDR3 bases: TGTGCCAGTAGTATGTCTGGGCTTGACACTGAAGCTTTCTTT.

This clone was counted a few times. The rearrangement links TRBV10-3 to TRBJ1-1; D is unclear. Germline V CDR1 and CDR2: ENHRY, SYGVKD. This CDR3 comprises 14 residues. V was shortened by 6 bases and J by 2 bases, with 13 bases between the two germline ends. The DNA for the CDR3 is TGTGCCATCAGGATAGGAGGGCTAAACACTGAAGCTTTCTTT. Protein: CAIRIGGLNTEAFF.

This clone was seen only once. The rearrangement joins TRBV6-5 to TRBJ2-1; possible D gene TRBD1, 6 bases. Trimming pared 7 bases from V and 9 bases from J, leaving 22 bases between. CDR1 and CDR2 from the germline V gene are MNHEY and SVGAGI. The CDR3 is made up of 15 amino acids. CDR3 amino acids: CASTRTQSGTSEQFF. The CDR3 DNA sequence: TGTGCCAGCACCAGGACCCAATCGGGGACAAGTGAGCAGTTCTTC.

This chain links TRBV19 with TRBJ2-5; 7 bases map to TRBD1. CDR3 length: 13 residues. The V segment lost 5 bases and the J segment 2 bases; nucleotides outside the gene matches: 2. The germline V gene encodes CDR1 LNHDA and CDR2 SQIVND (reference sequence). The CDR3 nucleotides are TGTGCCAGTAGTCCGGGACAGCAAGAGACCCAGTACTTC. This codes for CASSPGQQETQYF.

The chain is built from TRBV27 and TRBJ1-5; no definite D call. The CDR3 has 15 amino acids. Per germline, CDR1 MNHEY and CDR2 SMNVEV (reference sequence). Trimming took off 8 bases at V and 0 bases at J, with 14 bases between the two ends. CDR3 region: CASSERGFSNQPQHF. The CDR3 DNA follows: TGTGCCAGCTCGGAGAGAGGGTTTAGCAATCAGCCCCAGCATTTT.

The chain recombines TRBV7-2 with TRBJ2-7; a possible D gene is TRBD1 (6 bases). The germline V gene encodes CDR1 SGHTA and CDR2 FQGNSA. CDR3 size: 15 residues. With 8 bases removed from V and 4 bases from J, the gap between germline ends came to 21 bases. The CDR3 here is CASSWGQGQGYEQYF. The CDR3 region has the DNA TGTGCCAGCTCTTGGGGGCAGGGTCAGGGTTACGAGCAGTACTTC. The full variable domain, its missing parts supplied by reference TRBV7-2 and TRBJ2-7, is GAGVSQSPSNKVTEKGKDVELRCDPISGHTALYWYRQSLGQGLEFLIYFQGNSAPDKSGLPSDRFSAERTGGSVSTLTIQRTQQEDSAVYLCASSWGQGQGYEQYFGPGTRLTVT.

As regards this clone: The limits of the CDR3 on the DNA are not certain, so only TCRdb's listed CDR3 is given. This rearrangement joins TRBV21-1 to TRBJ2-3; the tabulated D call, TRBD2, remains unverified against the DNA. TRBV21-1 is a known pseudogene. From its first to its last residue, the CDR3 has 19 amino acids. The CDR3 reads CASSKGGGAVAVGTDTQYF.

The gene calls are TRBV6-1 and TRBJ1-2; D may be TRBD1 (6 bases). The germline V and J ends were trimmed by 4 bases and 3 bases, with 18 bases remaining between them. CDR1 and CDR2 (germline): MNHNS, SASEGT. This CDR3 comprises 16 residues. The CDR3 DNA sequence: TGTGCCAGCAGTGGACGAGGGACAATTGGCTACTATGGCTACACCTTC. The encoded protein is CASSGRGTIGYYGYTF.

This chain links TRBV6-2 or TRBV6-3 with TRBJ1-2; 7 nucleotides agree with TRBD1. V shed 5 bases, J shed 4 bases, and the junction held 4 bases outside the gene matches. Per the germline V gene, CDR1 is MNHEY and CDR2 is SVGEGT. This CDR3 has 13 residues. As DNA, the CDR3 is TGTGCCAGCAGTGATCGGACAGGCTATGGCTACACCTTC. Protein: CASSDRTGYGYTF.

This clone was recorded a few times. This chain links TRBV18 with TRBJ1-3; 7 nucleotides match TRBD1. With 2 bases clipped from V and 4 bases from J, the junction kept 5 bases outside the gene matches. The CDR3 consists of 15 residues. Germline V gene data show CDR1 as KGHSH and CDR2 as LQKENI. In DNA, the CDR3 is TGTGCCAGCTCACCAGAGACAGGGTTCGGAAACACCATATATTTT. It encodes CASSPETGFGNTIYF.